This T cell receptor beta chain emerged from a study of blood T cells in healthy people across ages. The ends lost 5 bases at V and 5 bases at J; junction bases unmatched: 9. There are 15 residues in the CDR3. Per germline, CDR1 MDHEN and CDR2 SYDVKM. This clonotype was counted a few times. Its cognate antigen is unknown. The authors ran a second PCR of about 7 to 12 cycles using a sample-barcoded 5' primer and a J-beta primer mix. TCRdb re-analysed the 5' RACE reads in MiXCR, keeping a single row per CDR3 protein. The sample has about 1 million distinct CDR3 sequences, under 55% seen once. Findings of the study overall: Per million T cells, TCR beta diversity dropped roughly linearly as age increased. TCR beta diversity correlated strongly with naive T cell percentage. Aged donors had fewer naive CD4+ cells and lower diversity than long-lived donors. The authors considered diversity estimates from one million T cells to be underestimates.

The V call is TRBV28, the J call TRBJ2-1; 7 bases are a match to TRBD2. Specimen: blood. The sequence was obtained from a woman in her sixties in good health. The chain's CDR3 is CASSLIAGPHNEQFF. Here the CDR3 DNA reads TGTGCCAGCAGTCTCATAGCGGGCCCCCACAATGAGCAGTTCTTC.